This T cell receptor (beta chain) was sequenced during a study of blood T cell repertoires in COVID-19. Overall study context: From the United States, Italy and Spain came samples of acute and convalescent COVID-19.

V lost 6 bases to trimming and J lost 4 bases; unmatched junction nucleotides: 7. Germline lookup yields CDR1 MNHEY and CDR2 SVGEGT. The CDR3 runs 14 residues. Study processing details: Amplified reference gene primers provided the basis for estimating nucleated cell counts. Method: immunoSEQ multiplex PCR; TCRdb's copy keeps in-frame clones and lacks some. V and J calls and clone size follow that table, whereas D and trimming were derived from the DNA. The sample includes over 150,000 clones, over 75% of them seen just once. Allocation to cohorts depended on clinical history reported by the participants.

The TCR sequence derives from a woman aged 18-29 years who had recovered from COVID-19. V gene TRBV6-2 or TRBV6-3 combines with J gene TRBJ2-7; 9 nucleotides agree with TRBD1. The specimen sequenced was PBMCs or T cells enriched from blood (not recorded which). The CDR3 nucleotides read TGTGCCAGCAGCTCCGGGACAGGGAGATACGAGCAGTACTTC. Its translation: CASSSGTGRYEQYF.